This T cell receptor beta chain was documented in a study of blood T cell repertoires in COVID-19. About the research overall: Whether acute or convalescent, the COVID-19 samples came from the United States, Italy and Spain.

Per the authors' pipeline: For nucleated cells, counts were estimated from reference gene primer amplification. Clones were sequenced by immunoSEQ multiplex PCR, and TCRdb holds only the in-frame ones, with some missing. V, J and clone size reflect that table, while D and trimming were determined from the DNA. The sample includes about 240,000 clones, about four fifths of them seen just once. From germline, CDR1 is DFQATT and CDR2 SNEGSKA (reference sequence). The V end lost 8 bases, the J end lost 9 bases, and 11 bases lay between the germline ends. The CDR3 covers 10 residues. This clonotype was sampled from a woman between 18 and 29 years old with acute or convalescent COVID-19. The gene calls are TRBV20-1 and TRBJ2-1, with D unresolved. Sequenced input: peripheral blood. CDR3 bases: TGCAGTAGCTACCGCGCTGAGCAGTTCTTC. Translation: CSSYRAEQFF.